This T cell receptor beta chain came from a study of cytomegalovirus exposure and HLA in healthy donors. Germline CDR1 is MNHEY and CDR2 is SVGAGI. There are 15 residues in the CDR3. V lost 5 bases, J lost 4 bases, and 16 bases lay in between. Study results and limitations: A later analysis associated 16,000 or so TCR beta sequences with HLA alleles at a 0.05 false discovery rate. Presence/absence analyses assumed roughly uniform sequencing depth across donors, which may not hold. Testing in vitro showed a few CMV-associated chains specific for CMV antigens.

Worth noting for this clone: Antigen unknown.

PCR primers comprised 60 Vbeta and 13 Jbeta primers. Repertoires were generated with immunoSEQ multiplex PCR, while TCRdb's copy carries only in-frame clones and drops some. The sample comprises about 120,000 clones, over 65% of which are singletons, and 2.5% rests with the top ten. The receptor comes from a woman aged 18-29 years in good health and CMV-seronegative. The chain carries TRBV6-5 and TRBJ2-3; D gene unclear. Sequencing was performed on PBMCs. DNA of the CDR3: TGTGCCAGCAGTCCTTCTCCCGGGTTTTCAGATACGCAGTATTTT. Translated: CASSPSPGFSDTQYF.